This T cell receptor beta chain was recovered during a study of CXCR3-negative and CXCR3-positive naive CD8 T cells. Across the whole study: Cumulative TRB read yield was 120 million to 150 million, averaging about 1.5 +/- 0.3 million per library. Points from the study as a whole: Memory CD8+ T cell repertoires were far less diverse than both naive subsets. With surface CD5 comparable between naive subsets, TCR strength was estimated using properties derived from the TRB CDR3. CXCR3-positive naive cells had more hydrophobic TRB CDR3s than CXCR3-negative naive cells.

The CDR3 has 14 residues. TRB cDNA was prepared as libraries by UMI-labeled 5' RACE. Using the 5' RACE reads, TCRdb records one entry per CDR3 protein without DNA. In total, the table holds 150,000 or so distinct CDR3 sequences. Points on this clonotype: Its antigen is as yet unknown.

The sample was naive CXCR3+ CD8+ T cells from blood. Subset: CD45RO-CCR7+CD27+CD95- naive CD8+ T cells expressing CXCR3 (TNR3+). This clonotype originated in a human donor in good health. Some clones in this sample may be carry-over from other donors' samples. The chain is built from TRBV12-3 or TRBV12-4 and TRBJ2-1; there is no DNA to check the TCRdb D call of TRBD2. CDR3 loop: CASRTSVAYNEQFF.